This T cell receptor beta chain was sequenced for a study of PD-1 blockade in classical Hodgkin lymphoma. Findings of the study overall: Underlying causes for the observed repertoire differences were not defined, possibly disease activity or prior therapy. Baseline TCR diversity was reportedly lower in newly diagnosed patients than healthy donors.

Regarding time point: newly diagnosed, previously untreated cHL patient sample. Thawed PBMCs underwent magnetic negative selection to yield purified CD4+ T cells. Comparison samples consisted of PBMCs from newly diagnosed, untreated classical Hodgkin lymphoma. V was pared by 4 bases and J by 7 bases, with 19 bases between. Germline V gene lookup returns CDR1 SGHTA and CDR2 FQGNSA. CDR3 length: 15 residues. This clone was found a few times. Its antigen is unidentified. Assay: immunoSEQ multiplex PCR; the TCRdb copy retains only in-frame clones and omits some. The sample lists under 35,000 clones, roughly 90% occurring once.

The sample comprised CD4+ T cells from blood. The chain has TRBV7-2 and TRBJ2-5; either TRBD1 or TRBD2 may fit D (5 bases each). This TCR was sampled from a human donor with classical Hodgkin lymphoma. The CDR3 sequence: CASSSTPGTVGTQYF. CDR3 in DNA: TGTGCCAGCAGCTCCACTCCGGGGACGGTGGGGACCCAGTACTTC.